This is a list of T cell receptor beta chains from one sample in a study of blood T cell repertoires in COVID-19. Sequencing was performed with immunoSEQ multiplex PCR; in TCRdb, only in-frame clones are kept and a portion is missing. This table has roughly 250,000 clones, under 90% appearing once. The sample consisted of PBMCs or T cells enriched from blood (not recorded which). Receptor source: a woman aged 40 to 50 who had been exposed to COVID-19. CDR3s include the opening cysteine and the closing phenylalanine or tryptophan. A D gene is named only where the DNA matches it firmly. Size tells how often a clone was seen (once, few, many) or the class of an expanded clone, and some rows leave it out.

-	TRBV12-3/TRBV12-4	few	TRBJ1-1	TGTGCCAGCAGTATACAGGTGAACACTGAAGCTTTCTTT	CASSIQVNTEAFF
-	TRBV7-9	-	TRBJ2-5	TGTGCCAGCAGCCCCCCGACGGGGGAAGAGACCCAGTACTTC	CASSPPTGEETQYF
-	TRBV4-1	-	TRBJ2-3	TGCGCCAGCAGCCAAGATACCGGACTGCTCACAGATACGCAGTATTTT	CASSQDTGLLTDTQYF
-	TRBV4-2	-	TRBJ2-1	TGTGCCAGCAGCCAAACGTGGCGGGTTGGTGAGCAGTTCTTC	CASSQTWRVGEQFF
TRBD1	TRBV4-3	-	TRBJ1-2	TGCGCCAGCAGCCTCGGGACAGGGCCGTCGATTTTAGGCTACACCTTC	CASSLGTGPSILGYTF
TRBD2	TRBV2	-	TRBJ2-5	TGTGCCAGCAGTGACCCCGGACTAGCGGGGAACCCTGAGTCAGAGACCCAGTACTTC	CASSDPGLAGNPESETQYF
TRBD1	TRBV5-1	-	TRBJ1-4	TGCGCCAGCAGCTTGACAGGGGAAGAAGAAAAACTGTTTTTT	CASSLTGEEEKLFF
TRBD2	TRBV28	-	TRBJ2-5	TGTGCCAGCAGCCCCACCGGGACTAGCGATCCCCAGTACTTC	CASSPTGTSDPQYF
TRBD1	TRBV2	-	TRBJ1-2	TGTGCCAGCAGTGAAGCTCAGGGACAGGAATATCGACGCTATGGCTACACCTTC	CASSEAQGQEYRRYGYTF
TRBD1	TRBV5-1	-	TRBJ1-1	TGCGCCAGCAGCCCACAGGGGTACCCTAGGGATACTGAAGCTTTCTTT	CASSPQGYPRDTEAFF
TRBD1	TRBV25-1	-	TRBJ1-1	TGTGCCAGCGAGGACAGGGTGGGCACTGAAGCTTTCTTT	CASEDRVGTEAFF
TRBD1	TRBV2	-	TRBJ1-5	TGTGCCAGCAGCGGGACAGGGGCGAGTCATCAGCCCCAGCATTTT	CASSGTGASHQPQHF
-	TRBV11-2	-	TRBJ1-1	TGTGCCAGCAGCTTAGCCCCCACAGGGCTCATGAACACTGAAGCTTTCTTT	CASSLAPTGLMNTEAFF
TRBD1	TRBV16	-	TRBJ1-4	TGTGCCAGCAGCCCTCCGACAGGGACTAATGAAAAACTGTTTTTT	CASSPPTGTNEKLFF
TRBD1	TRBV24-1	-	TRBJ1-1	TGTGCCACCAGTGATTGGAAGGGTGGGACAGGGCTTCGAGACACTGAAGCTTTCTTT	CATSDWKGGTGLRDTEAFF
-	TRBV5-1	-	TRBJ1-6	TGCGCCAGCAGCTTGGAGGGTGGGGGGAGGAATTCACCCCTCCACTTT	CASSLEGGGRNSPLHF
-	TRBV4-1	-	TRBJ2-7	TGCGCCAGCAGCCAAGAGTTCGACGGGGGATACGAGCAGTACTTC	CASSQEFDGGYEQYF
-	TRBV6-2/TRBV6-3	-	TRBJ2-3	TGTGCCAGCAGCCACGGGGGGCAGGAAAGCACAGATACGCAGTATTTT	CASSHGGQESTDTQYF
TRBD1	TRBV28	-	TRBJ2-2	TGTGCCAGCAGGCGGAACCCCGGGACAGGGTCCACCGGGGAGCTGTTTTTT	CASRRNPGTGSTGELFF
-	TRBV19	-	TRBJ2-2	TGTGCCAGTAGTCTACGTGGCACCGGGGAGCTGTTTTTT	CASSLRGTGELFF
TRBD1	TRBV28	-	TRBJ1-5	TGTGCCAGCAGTTTCCGCCCGGGACAGGGGCTTTATAGCAATCAGCCCCAGCATTTT	CASSFRPGQGLYSNQPQHF
-	TRBV3-1/TRBV3-2	-	TRBJ2-7	TGTGCCAGCAGCCAGAACCCGGGACTGAACTACGAGCAGTACTTC	CASSQNPGLNYEQYF
-	TRBV5-6	-	TRBJ1-5	TGTGCCAGCAGCGGTCAACAGGGCTATAGCAATCAGCCCCAGCATTTT	CASSGQQGYSNQPQHF
TRBD1	TRBV4-2	-	TRBJ1-4	TGTGCCAGCAGCTTAAGGGGGCCAACTAATGAAAAACTGTTTTTT	CASSLRGPTNEKLFF
TRBD2	TRBV7-2	-	TRBJ2-3	TGTGCCAGCAGCTTAGGCCCAGCGGGGGGGCTTGATACGCAGTATTTT	CASSLGPAGGLDTQYF
TRBD2	TRBV28	-	TRBJ2-1	TGTGCCAGCAGACAAGGACTAGCGGGTGAGCAGTTCTTC	CASRQGLAGEQFF
TRBD2	TRBV7-3	-	TRBJ2-1	TGTGCCAGCAGCCTAAGGGGGACTAGTTTTGTCAATGAGCAGTTCTTC	CASSLRGTSFVNEQFF
-	TRBV19	few	TRBJ1-1	TGTGCCAGTTCAGGGGCTTTTCTTATGAACACTGAAGCTTTCTTT	CASSGAFLMNTEAFF
TRBD2	TRBV5-4	-	TRBJ2-3	TGTGCCAGCAGCTTGGGTACTAGCGCCCGCACAGATACGCAGTATTTT	CASSLGTSARTDTQYF
TRBD1	TRBV5-1	-	TRBJ1-2	TGCGCCAGCAGCTCGGGACAGGGAAAAGGCTACACCTTC	CASSSGQGKGYTF
TRBD1	TRBV6-5	-	TRBJ2-4	TGTGCCAGCAGACCCGGGACAGTCAAAAACATTCAGTACTTC	CASRPGTVKNIQYF
-	TRBV5-1	once	TRBJ2-3	TGCGCCAGCAGCTTGGGCGCGGGCCCTCACACAGATACGCAGTATTTT	CASSLGAGPHTDTQYF
-	TRBV21-1	once	TRBJ2-7	TGTGCCAGCAGCAGGACAGGGAGGGCCTACGAGCAGTACTTC	CASSRTGRAYEQYF
-	TRBV29-1	once	TRBJ1-5	TGCAGCGTCAGGGATAGCAATCAGCCCCAGCATTTT	CSVRDSNQPQHF
TRBD1	TRBV7-2	-	TRBJ2-4	TGTGCCAGCAGCTTAGCGGGGACAGGGTATGACATTCAGTACTTC	CASSLAGTGYDIQYF
TRBD2	TRBV7-2	-	TRBJ2-3	TGTGCCAGCAGACTAGCGGGGGGGACTGATACGCAGTATTTT	CASRLAGGTDTQYF
TRBD1	TRBV20-1	-	TRBJ2-3	TGCAGTGCCAGTCCCGGGACAGGGACTAGCACAGATACGCAGTATTTT	CSASPGTGTSTDTQYF
-	TRBV9	few	TRBJ1-2	TGTGCCAGCAGCACAGGGTCCCATGGCTACACCTTC	CASSTGSHGYTF
-	TRBV7-9	once	TRBJ2-5	TGTGCCAGCAGCTTAACGCAGGGAAGGGAAGAGACCCAGTACTTC	CASSLTQGREETQYF
-	TRBV4-2	-	TRBJ2-2	TGTGCCAGCAGCCAAGTTTTAGGCCAGGAAGGCGGGGAGCTGTTTTTT	CASSQVLGQEGGELFF
TRBD1	TRBV4-3	-	TRBJ1-1	TGCGCCAGCAGCCCGGGAACAGGGGTCACTGAAGCTTTCTTT	CASSPGTGVTEAFF
-	TRBV19	-	TRBJ2-1	TGTGCCAGTAGTACAAATCCCTCCTACAATGAGCAGTTCTTC	CASSTNPSYNEQFF
TRBD1	TRBV7-2	-	TRBJ2-4	TGTGCCAGCAGCCCGGGACAGGAAACTCTGGGGATTCAGTACTTC	CASSPGQETLGIQYF
-	TRBV6-5	-	TRBJ2-7	TGTGCCAGCAGGCCAGGCACGAGCTCCTACGAGCAGTACTTC	CASRPGTSSYEQYF
TRBD1	TRBV6-5	-	TRBJ1-3	TGTGCCAGCAGACCTACGGACAGGGATAGAAACACCATATATTTT	CASRPTDRDRNTIYF